This T cell receptor beta chain was documented in a study of blood T cell repertoires in COVID-19. Study-level background: PBMCs, B-cell-depleted T cells, or T cells were the source of the cDNA or gDNA that made up the material.

The repertoire was sequenced with immunoSEQ multiplex PCR; TCRdb's copy has only in-frame clones and lacks some. Among roughly 230,000 clones listed, roughly 85% were seen once. This clone was seen more than once but under ten times. This TCR derives from a man aged 45-65 years with COVID-19, enrolled during active disease. Sequencing was done on a sample of peripheral blood.

The CDR3 DNA follows: TGTGCCAGCAGTGAAGTTACAGGGCGCGAAAAACTGTTTTTT. This sequence encodes CASSEVTGREKLFF. V usage is TRBV2 and J usage is TRBJ1-4; D is possibly TRBD1 (6 bases). CDR1 SNHLY and CDR2 FYNNEI come from the germline V gene. Deletions cut 1 base from V and 8 bases from J, with 11 bases between. The CDR3 is 14 residues long.